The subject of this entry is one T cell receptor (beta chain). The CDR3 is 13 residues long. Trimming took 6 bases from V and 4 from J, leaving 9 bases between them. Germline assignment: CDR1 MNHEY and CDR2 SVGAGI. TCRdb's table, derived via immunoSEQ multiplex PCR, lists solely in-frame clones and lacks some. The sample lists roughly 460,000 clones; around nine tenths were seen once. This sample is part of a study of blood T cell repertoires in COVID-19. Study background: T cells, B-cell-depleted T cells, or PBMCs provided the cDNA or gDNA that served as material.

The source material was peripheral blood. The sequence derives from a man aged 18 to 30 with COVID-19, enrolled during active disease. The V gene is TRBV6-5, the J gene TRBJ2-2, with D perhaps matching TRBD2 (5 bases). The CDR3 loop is CASRQEGTGELFF. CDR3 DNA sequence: TGTGCCAGCAGGCAAGAGGGCACCGGGGAGCTGTTTTTT.